This TCR beta chain was retrieved from a study of shared clonotypes between healthy human individuals. The wider study: Plates per donor: three CD4 naive, three CD4 memory, two CD8 naive, one CD8 memory.

In the authors' methods: Filtering of immunoSEQ junctional sequences could not match full-length read filtering. Here immunoSEQ multiplex PCR was the method, and the copy in TCRdb shows in-frame clones only, minus some. V and J calls and clone size are as listed in that table; D and trimming were resolved from the DNA. The sample has 2 million to 3 million clones, under 95% seen once. Free of recent acute infections or vaccinations, the donors were healthy HIV-negative adults. The split of CD4+ cells yielded CD45RA+ naive and CD45RA-negative memory subsets. This CDR3 has 15 residues. Deletions cut 0 bases from V and 2 bases from J, with 8 bases between. In germline, CDR1 is MNHNS, CDR2 SASEGT.

This sequence was found in a man younger than 30 in good health. Some clones in this sample may be carry-over from other donors' samples. What was sequenced was naive CD4+ T cells from PBMCs. Subset reported: CD45RA+ positively selected. This rearrangement joins TRBV6-1 to TRBJ1-5; the D is unclear. CDR3 loop: CASSEAWVGNQPQHF. The DNA for the CDR3 is TGTGCCAGCAGTGAAGCCTGGGTTGGCAATCAGCCCCAGCATTTT.